One and the same sample provided the 18 T cell receptor beta chains below, sequenced in a study of T cell responses to AZD1222 COVID-19 vaccine (dated by TCRdb to the early 2020s). The time point label on this specimen signifies: about 28 days (+/-7) after the second vaccine dose. Library creation used the immunoSEQ multiplex PCR assay. Not all clones reach the TCRdb copy of this immuneACCESS table, which keeps in-frame sequences only. Checked studies attribute under half of the gap to unresolved V genes and leave the rest unexplained. In this sample the table shows about 130,000 clones, around 92% of which occur a single time. The ten biggest clones cover 2.5% to 4% of the sample. Source: peripheral blood, taken 28 days after the second AZD1222 dose. These receptors came from an adult who received the AZD1222 COVID-19 vaccine.

The J gene is TRBJ1-1, the V gene TRBV19; D is unclear. The germline gives CDR1 LNHDA, CDR2 SQIVND (reference sequence). There are 15 residues in the CDR3. The V end was cut by 7 bases, the J end by 4 bases, with 19 bases between. CDR3 DNA: TGTGCCAGTAATTTCGCTGACACTTGGGGCACTGAAGCTTTCTTT. Translated, it gives CASNFADTWGTEAFF. The complete variable domain, with remaining parts taken from reference TRBV19 and TRBJ1-1, reads DGGITQSPKYLFRKEGQNVTLSCEQNLNHDAMYWYRQDPGQGLRLIYYSQIVNDFQKGDIAEGYSVSREKKESFPLTVTSAQKNPTAFYLCASNFADTWGTEAFFGQGTRLTVV.

The rearrangement uses TRBV18 and TRBJ1-1, with TRBD1 matching over 11 bases. V shed 6 bases and J 6 bases; nucleotides not matched to a gene: 12. Germline V CDR1 and CDR2: KGHSH, LQKENI. The CDR3 runs 16 residues. The CDR3 nucleotides read TGTGCCAGCTCCCCTCCGGGACAGGGGGGAAGAGCTGAAGCTTTCTTT. This codes for CASSPPGQGGRAEAFF.

This clone was detected once. V and J are TRBV19 and TRBJ2-3; a possible D gene is TRBD1 (6 bases). The CDR3 runs to 15 residues. Trimming stripped 3 bases from V and 1 base from J, with 11 bases between. Germline loops: CDR1 LNHDA, CDR2 SQIVND (reference sequence). CDR3 DNA: TGTGCCAGTAGTATGACGGACAGTGGCACAGATACGCAGTATTTT. Its translation: CASSMTDSGTDTQYF.

This chain joins TRBV9 and TRBJ2-7; D is possibly TRBD1 (6 bases). Germline CDR1 SGDLS, CDR2 YYNGEE. V shed 2 bases and J shed 4 bases, with 16 bases lying between them. This CDR3 is 15 amino acids long. The CDR3 is CASSVSTGSQYEQYF. DNA of the CDR3: TGTGCCAGCAGCGTGTCGACAGGTTCCCAGTACGAGCAGTACTTC. Full variable domain (rest looked up from reference TRBV9 and TRBJ2-7): DSGVTQTPKHLITATGQRVTLRCSPRSGDLSVYWYQQSLDQGLQFLIQYYNGEERAKGNILERFSAQQFPDLHSELNLSSLELGDSALYFCASSVSTGSQYEQYFGPGTRLTVT.

This chain uses TRBV7-2 with TRBJ2-1; 10 bases map to TRBD2. CDR1 and CDR2 (germline): SGHTA, FQGNSA. Losses at the gene ends were 1 base for V and 4 bases for J; bases not matched to a gene: 4. This CDR3 contains 16 residues. Here the CDR3 reads CASSLDPSGSYNEQFF. In DNA, the CDR3 is TGTGCCAGCAGCTTAGACCCTAGCGGGAGTTACAATGAGCAGTTCTTC.

The V call is TRBV5-4, the J call TRBJ2-1; D uncertain. This CDR3 has 15 amino acids. Trimming took off 0 bases at V and 0 bases at J, with 7 bases between the two ends. The V gene's germline CDR1 is SGHNT and CDR2 YYREEE (reference sequence). The CDR3 protein is CASSLAGPSYNEQFF. The CDR3 nucleotides are TGTGCCAGCAGCTTGGCGGGCCCCTCCTACAATGAGCAGTTCTTC.

The rearrangement links TRBV19 to TRBJ1-2; D gene unclear. V shed 11 bases and J shed 6 bases, with 16 bases lying between them. The length of the CDR3 is 12 residues. Germline CDR1 reads LNHDA; CDR2 reads SQIVND (reference sequence). The CDR3 coding sequence is TGTGCCGCAACCGGGAGCCGTAATGGCTACACCTTC. This sequence encodes CAATGSRNGYTF.

The chain uses TRBV2 and TRBJ1-6; D not resolved. From germline, CDR1 is SNHLY and CDR2 FYNNEI. The CDR3 consists of 16 residues. Trimming removed 6 bases at V and 5 bases at J, with 17 bases between. CDR3 in DNA: TGTGCCAGCAGCCACCCCTCAGGAATCAATAATTCACCCCTCCACTTT. Translated, it gives CASSHPSGINNSPLHF.

CDR3 bases: TGTGCCAGCAGCGCCCGTACTAGCGGACAGAGGTACCAAGAGACCCAGTACTTC. Amino acids: CASSARTSGQRYQETQYF. The genes are TRBV9 and TRBJ2-5, with 8 bases identical to TRBD2. This CDR3 contains 18 residues. Per germline, CDR1 SGDLS and CDR2 YYNGEE. After removal of 3 bases from V and 0 bases from J, the junction contained 13 bases not matched to a gene.

This clone has more than one count but fewer than ten. CDR3 nucleotide sequence: TGTGCCAGCAGCCAAGGGAGAAGGTTTCCGATATCCTACGAGCAGTACTTC. It encodes CASSQGRRFPISYEQYF. V gene TRBV3-1 (or the pseudogene TRBV3-2) combines with J gene TRBJ2-7; D remains unclear. CDR3 length: 17 amino acids. V lost 1 base to trimming and J lost 1 base, with 17 bases between them. Germline assignment: CDR1 LGHDT and CDR2 YNNKEL (reference sequence).

The CDR3 region has the DNA TGCGCCAGCAGCCAAGAGTGGCAGGGCTTGAACACTGAAGCTTTCTTT. Its translation: CASSQEWQGLNTEAFF. J is TRBJ1-1 and V is TRBV4-1; possibly TRBD1 for D (5 bases). Trimming took 0 bases from V and 0 from J, leaving 11 bases between them. CDR3 length: 16 amino acids. In germline, CDR1 is MGHRA, CDR2 YSYEKL.

This chain links TRBV5-1 with TRBJ2-7; 7 bases line up with TRBD1. V shed 0 bases, J shed 3 bases, and the junction held 3 bases outside the gene matches. Germline loops: CDR1 SGHRS, CDR2 YFSETQ. This CDR3 spans 14 amino acids. The CDR3 sequence: CASSLGQGVYEQYF. The CDR3 DNA is TGCGCCAGCAGCTTGGGACAGGGTGTCTACGAGCAGTACTTC.

V is TRBV6-2 or TRBV6-3 and J is TRBJ2-1; 7 bases are a match to TRBD1. CDR1 and CDR2 (germline): MNHEY, SVGEGT. The ends lost 2 bases at V and 2 bases at J; junction bases unmatched: 0. The CDR3 totals 14 residues. The CDR3: CASSYGTAYNEQFF. The CDR3 DNA is TGTGCCAGCAGTTACGGGACAGCCTACAATGAGCAGTTCTTC.

The chain combines TRBV18 with TRBJ1-5, with TRBD1 matching over 7 bases. Germline CDR1 is KGHSH and CDR2 is LQKENI. The CDR3 runs to 15 residues. With 4 bases clipped from V and 5 bases from J, the junction kept 8 bases outside the gene matches. The CDR3 DNA reads as TGTGCCAGCTCACAAACAGGGGTTGGGGATCAGCCCCAGCATTTT. Its protein product is CASSQTGVGDQPQHF.

This clone was seen once. The chain joins TRBV7-2 to TRBJ2-1; 7 bases align to TRBD1. The CDR3 extends over 12 amino acids. V was pared by 3 bases and J by 9 bases, with 2 bases of the junction left unmatched. Germline loops: CDR1 SGHTA, CDR2 FQGNSA. The CDR3 reads CASSLGQPEQFF. In DNA form, the CDR3 reads TGTGCCAGCAGCTTGGGACAGCCTGAGCAGTTCTTC.

This chain joins TRBV19 and TRBJ1-2; 7 positions match TRBD1. This CDR3 comprises 17 residues. Germline CDR1 is LNHDA and CDR2 is SQIVND (reference sequence). Trimming took 3 bases from V and 3 from J; bases not matched to a gene: 13. The CDR3 sequence is CASSIPDRAGRYYGYTF. CDR3 in DNA: TGTGCCAGTAGTATCCCCGACAGGGCCGGGCGTTACTATGGCTACACCTTC.

The V and J genes are TRBV7-9 and TRBJ2-2; D is perhaps TRBD1 (6 bases). Germline V gene lookup returns CDR1 SEHNR and CDR2 FQNEAQ (reference sequence). The CDR3 length is 18 residues. V lost 1 base and J 4 bases, leaving 19 bases between the germline ends. CDR3 sequence: CASSLVLEVGAATGELFF. The CDR3 DNA reads as TGTGCCAGCAGCTTAGTGTTGGAGGTGGGGGCGGCCACCGGGGAGCTGTTTTTT.

In the case of this clone: Other DNA sequences of this sample code for an identical CDR3. V and J are TRBV2 and TRBJ1-2; TRBD1 matches at 7 bases. The CDR3 loop spans 14 amino acids. Germline trimming cut 1 base from V and 3 bases from J; bases unmatched to any gene: 2. CDR1 SNHLY and CDR2 FYNNEI come from the germline V gene. CDR3 residues: CASSEGQGYYGYTF. As DNA, the CDR3 is TGTGCCAGCAGTGAAGGACAGGGCTACTATGGCTACACCTTC.